The clone carrying this T cell receptor (beta chain) appeared once. This record comes from a study of blood T cell repertoires in COVID-19. On the study more broadly: Sites in the United States, Italy and Spain provided acute and convalescent COVID-19 samples. In each case, the material was cDNA or gDNA derived from T cells, B-cell-depleted T cells, or PBMCs.

In the original processing: Estimated nucleated cell counts came from reference gene primer amplification. Method: immunoSEQ multiplex PCR; TCRdb's copy keeps in-frame clones and lacks some. The DNA was the basis for D and trimming; V, J and clone size are from that table. This sample carries about 130,000 clones, about 81% of them seen once, and the ten largest clones take roughly a sixth. Seattle patients were enrolled while actively infected and followed longitudinally. CDR1 is MDHEN, CDR2 SYDVKM, per germline. Trimming cost V 3 bases and J 1 base, with 9 bases left between them. The CDR3 is 14 amino acids.

The sample taken for sequencing was peripheral blood. This TCR was recovered from a man aged 25-40 years with COVID-19, enrolled during active disease. V and J are TRBV28 and TRBJ1-1; D is ambiguous. CDR3 region: CASSFTPWNTEAFF. The CDR3 DNA reads TGTGCCAGCAGTTTTACTCCTTGGAACACTGAAGCTTTCTTT.